These 6 T cell receptor beta chains were sequenced from one sample in a study of blood T cell repertoires in COVID-19. This table comes from immunoSEQ multiplex PCR, and its TCRdb copy is limited to in-frame clones, with some not included. Among about 160,000 clones listed, approximately 82% were seen once. Input material: PBMCs or T cells enriched from blood (not recorded which). The receptors originated from a woman aged 45-65 years who had recovered from COVID-19.

The chain recombines TRBV6-6 with TRBJ1-1; D gene unclear. The length of the CDR3 is 14 residues. With 7 bases removed from V and 2 bases from J, the gap between germline ends came to 14 bases. Germline CDR1 and CDR2: MNHNY and SVGAGI (reference sequence). CDR3 in amino acids: CASTKQHRNTEAFF. The CDR3 DNA is TGTGCCAGCACCAAACAACACCGAAACACTGAAGCTTTCTTT.

This clone was detected once. The J gene is TRBJ1-5, the V gene TRBV3-1 (or the pseudogene TRBV3-2), with 8 bases lining up with TRBD1. The CDR3 length is 16 residues. Unmatched junction bases numbered 4, after V lost 1 base and J lost 2 bases. CDR1 is LGHDT, CDR2 YNNKEL, per germline (reference sequence). CDR3 sequence: CASSQGGDRRNQPQHF. The CDR3 nucleotides are TGTGCCAGCAGCCAAGGTGGGGACAGGCGCAATCAGCCCCAGCATTTT.

The chain carries TRBV19 and TRBJ2-1, with TRBD1 matching over 8 bases. The V segment lost 4 bases and the J segment 3 bases; nucleotides outside the gene matches: 2. Germline loops: CDR1 LNHDA, CDR2 SQIVND (reference sequence). The CDR3 loop spans 14 amino acids. The CDR3 coding sequence is TGTGCCAGTAGTACGGACAGGGACTACAATGAGCAGTTCTTC. This gives the protein CASSTDRDYNEQFF.

The rearrangement links TRBV2 to TRBJ2-5, with 9 bases that match TRBD2. The junction had 7 bases not matched to a gene; V was cut back by 7 bases and J by 7 bases. From germline, CDR1 is SNHLY and CDR2 FYNNEI. The CDR3 contains 13 residues. Here the CDR3 DNA reads TGTGCCAGCATGGCGGGAGGGTTCGGGACCCAGTACTTC. This gives the protein CASMAGGFGTQYF.

The V and J genes are TRBV7-9 and TRBJ2-3; TRBD2 aligns across 15 bases. Germline values: CDR1 SEHNR, CDR2 FQNEAQ (reference sequence). V gave up 11 bases and J gave up 3 bases; unmatched junction bases: 3. The CDR3 sequence is 14 residues long. Here the CDR3 DNA reads TGTGCCCCCGGACTAGCGGGAGGGACAGATACGCAGTATTTT. Translated, it gives CAPGLAGGTDTQYF.

V is TRBV7-3 and J is TRBJ2-1, with 9 bases aligning to TRBD2. The CDR3 is 15 amino acids. Germline V gene data show CDR1 as SGHTA and CDR2 as FQGTGA. The V gene end was trimmed by 0 bases and the J gene end by 10 bases; junction bases not matched to a gene: 7. CDR3 nucleotides: TGTGCCAGCAGCTTAACGCTGGCGGGGGGGCGCGAGCAGTTCTTC. Encoded protein: CASSLTLAGGREQFF.